The 4 T cell receptor beta chains given below trace back to one sample, sequenced in a study of blood T cell repertoires in COVID-19. The protocol was immunoSEQ multiplex PCR, while the TCRdb copy is restricted to in-frame clones and leaves out a portion. The repertoire holds around 270,000 clones, 80% to 90% seen once, with more than 3.5% in the top ten. Sequenced input: PBMCs or T cells enriched from blood (not recorded which). Source of these receptors: a woman in her 30s who had recovered from COVID-19.

The chain uses TRBV18 and TRBJ1-2; 7 bases line up with TRBD1. V gave up 3 bases and J gave up 8 bases; unmatched junction bases: 9. The germline V gene encodes CDR1 KGHSH and CDR2 LQKENI. The CDR3 covers 14 residues. In DNA form, the CDR3 reads TGTGCCAGCTCACCCCCTCACAGGGGTCCCGGCTACACCTTC. Encoded protein: CASSPPHRGPGYTF.

The V and J genes are TRBV29-1 and TRBJ2-3; TRBD2 agrees at 7 bases. Germline CDR1 SQVTM, CDR2 ANQGSEA. This CDR3 comprises 16 residues. Trimming at V came to 4 bases and at J to 5 bases, leaving 15 bases not matched to a gene. The CDR3, as DNA: TGCAGCGTTGGGGGCTTGCCAGCGGGGTGTATAGATACGCAGTATTTT. This encodes CSVGGLPAGCIDTQYF.

The J gene is TRBJ1-1, the V gene TRBV15; tentative D call: TRBD1 (6 bases). Trimming shortened V by 0 bases and J by 2 bases, and 13 bases separated the two germline ends. This CDR3 has 16 amino acids. Per germline, CDR1 LNHNV and CDR2 YYDKDF (reference sequence). The CDR3, as DNA: TGTGCCACCAGCAGAGAGTCCGGGACAACAAACACTGAAGCTTTCTTT. Encoded protein: CATSRESGTTNTEAFF.

The chain couples TRBV5-1 to TRBJ2-7; 12 nucleotides line up with TRBD2. The length of the CDR3 is 15 residues. The J segment lost 4 bases and the V segment lost 4 bases, leaving 6 bases of the junction unmatched. CDR1 SGHRS and CDR2 YFSETQ come from the germline V gene. CDR3 residues: CASSPGLAGRYEQYF. CDR3 coding DNA: TGCGCCAGCAGCCCCGGACTAGCGGGGCGATACGAGCAGTACTTC.